Below are 8 T cell receptor beta chains sequenced from a single sample in a study of blood T cells in healthy people across ages. A sample-barcoded 5' primer and a J-beta primer mix were used in a second PCR of roughly 6 to 11 cycles. Each CDR3 protein gets one entry after TCRdb re-called the 5' RACE reads with MiXCR. Of 650,000 to 1,000,000 distinct CDR3 sequences listed, 35% to 40% are singletons. The specimen sequenced was blood. The receptors shown here come from a man aged 18 to 29 in good health.

This clonotype was counted between two and nine times. The chain joins TRBV12-3 or TRBV12-4 to TRBJ1-2; 8 bases are a match to TRBD1. The CDR3 length is 16 residues. With 6 bases clipped from V and 5 bases from J, the junction kept 14 bases outside the gene matches. CDR3 nucleotide sequence: TGTGCCAGCAGCCCGAGACGATCCAGGGGGCTTTATGGCTACACCTTC. Its protein is CASSPRRSRGLYGYTF.

The genes are TRBV10-3 and TRBJ2-1, with D tentatively TRBD2 (5 bases). The V end was cut by 3 bases, the J end by 10 bases, with 13 bases between. The CDR3 consists of 13 residues. Per the germline V gene, CDR1 is ENHRY and CDR2 is SYGVKD. CDR3 sequence: CAISDPVDYEQFF. The CDR3 DNA sequence: TGTGCCATCAGTGATCCAGTTGACTACGAGCAGTTCTTC.

V usage is TRBV25-1 and J usage is TRBJ2-1; tentatively, D is TRBD2 (6 bases). This CDR3 is built from 12 residues. CDR1 is MGHDK, CDR2 SYGVNS, per germline. Trimming removed 11 bases at V and 9 bases at J, with 17 bases between. The CDR3 loop reads CAAMGGGVEQFF. The CDR3 bases are TGTGCCGCCATGGGGGGAGGTGTTGAGCAGTTCTTC.

This clonotype was counted a few times. J is TRBJ2-1 and V is TRBV6-2 or TRBV6-3, with 12 nucleotides matching TRBD2. Germline CDR1 reads MNHEY; CDR2 reads SVGEGT. The CDR3 extends over 15 amino acids. After removal of 4 bases from V and 8 bases from J, the junction contained 6 bases not matched to a gene. The CDR3 region has the DNA TGTGCCAGCAGTTCACTAGCGGGGGGCTTCCATGAGCAGTTCTTC. It encodes CASSSLAGGFHEQFF.

The rearrangement joins TRBV4-2 to TRBJ2-5, with 11 bases lining up with TRBD2. This CDR3 is built from 18 residues. V gave up 4 bases and J gave up 5 bases; unmatched junction bases: 15. Germline values: CDR1 LGHNA, CDR2 YNFKEQ. CDR3 bases: TGTGCCAGCAGCCTATCAGGAGGGGCTAGCGGGGGGTTGGAGACCCAGTACTTC. As protein: CASSLSGGASGGLETQYF.

The CDR3 nucleotides read TGCAGTGCTGTACAGGGCAACTATGGCTACACCTTC. The encoded protein is CSAVQGNYGYTF. This rearrangement joins TRBV20-1 to TRBJ1-2; D possibly corresponds to TRBD1 (6 bases). The CDR3 is 12 residues long. V shed 5 bases and J shed 2 bases, with 9 bases lying between them. The germline CDR1 and CDR2 sequences are DFQATT and SNEGSKA (reference sequence).

This clonotype was picked up a small number of times. The chain carries TRBV5-1 and TRBJ2-3; either TRBD1 or TRBD2 may fit D (5 bases each). The CDR3 is 19 amino acids. CDR1 is SGHRS and CDR2 is YFSETQ in the germline V gene. With 3 bases removed from V and 0 bases from J, the gap between germline ends came to 23 bases. CDR3: CASSSPFLPLGVSTDTQYF. CDR3 sequence (DNA): TGCGCCAGCAGCTCACCTTTCCTACCCCTGGGGGTGAGCACAGATACGCAGTATTTT.

This clonotype showed up just once. The V gene is TRBV2, the J gene TRBJ2-1; possible D gene TRBD2, 6 bases. V lost 1 base and J 4 bases, leaving 14 bases between the germline ends. The CDR3 totals 16 residues. The germline CDR1 and CDR2 sequences are SNHLY and FYNNEI. The CDR3 nucleotides are TGTGCCAGCAGTGAAGTGGGAGGACACGGTTACAATGAGCAGTTCTTC. Translating it yields CASSEVGGHGYNEQFF.